This T cell receptor beta chain was observed in a study of human T cells and chemical hapten exposure (TCRdb year 2021). In terms of the full investigation: For sensitization, 2% DPC in acetone was applied to a roughly 2 cm by roughly 2 cm area of upper inner arm skin. The libraries were sequenced as a pool, and the TCR yield per sample differed mostly because of small variations in library volumes within the pool. Most of the patients in the cohort were female, and the cohort covered alopecia areata with under or over 50% scalp involvement, alopecia totalis and alopecia universalis. Patch tests used Finn chambers with 0.01% DPC on the upper back, scored after 6 days by International Contact Dermatitis Research Group standards. Blood was sampled from patients pre-sensitization (week 0) and at 2, 6 and about 24 weeks after DPC sensitization. Patients additionally received weekly therapeutic DPC doses to the scalp throughout the roughly 26-week study period. In alopecia patients, the study followed how the peripheral blood TCR repertoire changed in vivo over primary and secondary sensitization to diphenylcyclopropenone (DPC), a hapten. Nearly 30 alopecia patients gave blood for TCR sequencing at one to four time points (pre-sensitization, 2, 6 and 24 weeks). The study at large found these results: Significantly more large CDR3 similarity clusters were formed by expanded TCRs than by pre-sensitization or healthy control sets, consistent with antigen-driven responses. Patch test score correlated positively with the number of PT1 expanded TCRs, reaching significance at thresholds 8, 16 and 32 but not at 4. After repeated subsampling, changes were observed in the strength of the expansion versus patch-test correlation and in the threshold at which the correlation became significant. All patients had alopecia, a presumed autoimmune disease, so their immune response might differ from that of healthy individuals. The number of TCRs above 1 in 1000 frequency did not change with DPC sensitization; there was no evidence of global repertoire structure alterations.

Reading from cysteine to phenylalanine, the CDR3 counts 11 amino acids. This entry keeps only the CDR3 DNA: 33 bases, framed from base 1. CDR1 and CDR2 (MNHEY, SVGEGT) derive from the germline V gene. Library method: RACE. Sequencer: NextSeq 500. During library preparation, unique molecular identifiers were attached to individual cDNA molecules so that TCRs could be counted in a quantitative, reproducible way. For every blood RNA sample, sequencing covered both the TCR alpha and TCR beta chains. The study's processing was this. Samples had a median of roughly 98,000 TCRs, with a range from about 23,224 to 700,000. V, J and CDR3 annotation of the TCR reads was carried out using the Decombinator software suite. Every sample was subsampled to the same number of TCRs (28,000) for the PS versus PT1 abundance plots. TCRs were defined as expanded if absent before sensitization and observed at least eight times at the 2-week time point. The public sequencing data were trimmed at Q25 with fastp and processed into clonotypes with MiXCR by TCRdb, which kept only in-frame beta chains. Each record represents a unique CDR3 protein, reported with the most common genes and DNA among its rows. TCRdb's processing, not the authors', yielded these V and J calls. This sample holds about 380,000 distinct CDR3 sequences; 4.8% were observed only once. The biggest ten clones account for 2% to 2.5% of the sample.

As for this clonotype: The clone's antigen remains unknown. At one end, the junction sequence differs from germline, possibly due to a read error.

The sample's time point, from its label and the paper: patch test 1, 2 weeks after DPC sensitization. Sample treatment or condition, as interpreted from the label and publication: therapeutic diphenylcyclopropenone sensitization with weekly scalp DPC. Blood at each patch-test visit was drawn before the patch test was applied. To be eligible, patients had to be aged 18 to 70, diagnosed with alopecia and judged suitable for DPC therapy, while pregnant patients were excluded. Total RNA was isolated from unfractionated whole blood collected in Tempus Blood RNA tubes. This material consisted of whole blood, taken in connection with sensitization to the hapten diphenylcyclopropenone (DPC). This TCR came from a woman aged 45-65 years with alopecia areata. Some clones in this sample may be carry-over from other donors' samples. The V and J genes are TRBV6-2 or TRBV6-3 and TRBJ2-7; TRBD1 lines up with 7 middle nucleotides. The nucleotide sequence reads TGTGCCAGCAGTCACCGGGACAGTCCTCACTTC. It specifies CASSHRDSPHF.